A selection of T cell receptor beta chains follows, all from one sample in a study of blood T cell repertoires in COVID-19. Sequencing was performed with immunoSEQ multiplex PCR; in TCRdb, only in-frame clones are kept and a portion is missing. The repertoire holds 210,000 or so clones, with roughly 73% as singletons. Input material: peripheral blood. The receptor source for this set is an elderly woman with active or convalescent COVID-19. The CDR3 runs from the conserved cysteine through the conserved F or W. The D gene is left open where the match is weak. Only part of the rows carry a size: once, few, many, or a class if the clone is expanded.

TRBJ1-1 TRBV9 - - CASSGREAEAFF TGTGCCAGCAGCGGTAGGGAGGCTGAAGCTTTCTTT
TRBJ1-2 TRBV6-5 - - CASSYSTGSGYTF TGTGCCAGCAGTTACTCGACTGGGTCCGGCTACACCTTC
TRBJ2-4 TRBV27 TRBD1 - CASSLSGGISIQYF TGTGCCAGCAGTTTATCAGGGGGCATAAGCATTCAGTACTTC
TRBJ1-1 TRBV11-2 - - CASSPTRNTEAFF TGTGCCAGCAGCCCAACTAGGAACACTGAAGCTTTCTTT
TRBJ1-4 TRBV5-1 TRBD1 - CASSVGTGTEKLFF TGCGCCAGCAGCGTCGGGACAGGGACTGAAAAACTGTTTTTT
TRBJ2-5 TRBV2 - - CASREGGRGETQYF TGTGCCAGCCGTGAGGGGGGGAGAGGAGAGACCCAGTACTTC
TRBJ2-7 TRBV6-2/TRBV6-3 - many CASSYDRSRSYEQYF TGTGCCAGCAGTTACGATCGGTCGCGGTCCTACGAGCAGTACTTC
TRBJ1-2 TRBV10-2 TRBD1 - CASVYTGAANYGYTF TGCGCCAGCGTATACACAGGGGCAGCTAACTATGGCTACACCTTC
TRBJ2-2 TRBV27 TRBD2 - CASSTRWRGGGGELFF TGTGCCAGCAGTACCCGTTGGCGGGGGGGAGGCGGGGAGCTGTTTTTT
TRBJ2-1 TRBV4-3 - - CASSLGFGGKVNEQFF TGCGCCAGCAGCCTCGGGTTCGGTGGAAAGGTCAATGAGCAGTTCTTC
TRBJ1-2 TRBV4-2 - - CASSQDIGQSYYGYTF TGTGCCAGCAGCCAAGATATCGGACAGTCATACTATGGCTACACCTTC
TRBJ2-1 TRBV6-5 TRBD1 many CASSTGTAYNEQFF TGTGCCAGCAGCACCGGGACAGCCTACAATGAGCAGTTCTTC
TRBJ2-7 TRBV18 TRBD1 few CASSPGPGQGAREQYF TGTGCCAGCTCACCAGGACCGGGACAGGGGGCGAGGGAGCAGTACTTC
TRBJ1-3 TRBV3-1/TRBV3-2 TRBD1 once CASSQGSVGRGLISGNTIYF TGTGCCAGCAGCCAAGGGTCCGTGGGCAGGGGGCTGATCTCTGGAAACACCATATATTTT
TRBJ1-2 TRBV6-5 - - CASSPRGRHYGYTF TGTGCCAGCAGTCCCAGAGGGCGGCACTATGGCTACACCTTC
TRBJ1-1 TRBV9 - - CASSEIPGHYTEAFF TGTGCCAGCAGCGAGATCCCGGGACATTACACTGAAGCTTTCTTT
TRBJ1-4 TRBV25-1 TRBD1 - CASSAGTGDIEKLFF TGTGCCAGCAGTGCCGGGACAGGAGACATTGAAAAACTGTTTTTT
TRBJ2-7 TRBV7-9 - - CASSLSAGFIYEQYF TGTGCCAGCAGCTTAAGCGCGGGCTTCATTTACGAGCAGTACTTC
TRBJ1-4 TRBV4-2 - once CASSQKQGTNEKLFF TGTGCCAGCAGCCAAAAACAGGGAACTAATGAAAAACTGTTTTTT
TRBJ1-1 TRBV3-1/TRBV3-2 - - CASSQVYGRGNTEAFF TGTGCCAGCAGCCAAGTCTACGGGCGGGGGAACACTGAAGCTTTCTTT
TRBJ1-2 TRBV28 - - CASSRGPPGFGYTF TGTGCCAGCAGCAGGGGCCCGCCAGGCTTTGGCTACACCTTC
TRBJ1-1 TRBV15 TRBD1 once CATSREPTGVPTEAFF TGTGCCACCAGCAGGGAACCGACAGGGGTCCCCACTGAAGCTTTCTTT
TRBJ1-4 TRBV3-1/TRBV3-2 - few CASSLRGVSNEKLFF TGTGCCAGCAGCCTTCGGGGGGTATCAAATGAAAAACTGTTTTTT
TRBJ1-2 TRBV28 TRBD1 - CASSKGQGYSNYGYTF TGTGCCAGCAGTAAGGGACAGGGATACTCTAACTATGGCTACACCTTC
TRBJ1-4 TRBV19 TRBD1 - CASSVRTGRSEKLFF TGTGCCAGTAGTGTCCGGACAGGGCGGTCTGAAAAACTGTTTTTT
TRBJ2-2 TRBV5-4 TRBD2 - CASSLAGRLTGELFF TGTGCCAGCAGCTTAGCGGGACGCCTCACCGGGGAGCTGTTTTTT
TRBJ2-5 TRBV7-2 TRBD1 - CASSLVPGTEETQYF TGTGCCAGCAGCTTAGTTCCCGGGACAGAAGAGACCCAGTACTTC
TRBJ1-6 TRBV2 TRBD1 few CASSSDRGSGYSPLHF TGTGCCAGCAGCTCGGACAGGGGGTCGGGGTATTCACCCCTCCACTTT
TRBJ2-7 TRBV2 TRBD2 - CASSPRTSGQYEQYF TGTGCCAGCAGTCCAAGGACTAGCGGGCAATACGAGCAGTACTTC
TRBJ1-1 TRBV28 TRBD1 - CASSQDRGYGNTEAFF TGTGCCAGCAGTCAAGACAGGGGGTATGGTAACACTGAAGCTTTCTTT
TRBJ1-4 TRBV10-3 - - CAISENRVRSEKLFF TGTGCCATCAGTGAAAACAGGGTTCGAAGTGAAAAACTGTTTTTT